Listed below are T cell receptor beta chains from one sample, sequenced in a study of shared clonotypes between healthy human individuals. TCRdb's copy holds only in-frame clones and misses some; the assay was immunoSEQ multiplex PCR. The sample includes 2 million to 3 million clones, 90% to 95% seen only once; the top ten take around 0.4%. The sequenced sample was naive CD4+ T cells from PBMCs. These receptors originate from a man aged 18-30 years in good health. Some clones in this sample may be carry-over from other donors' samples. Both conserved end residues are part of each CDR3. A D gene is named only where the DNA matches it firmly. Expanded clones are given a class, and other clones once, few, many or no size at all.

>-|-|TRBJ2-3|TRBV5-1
TGCGCCAGCAGCTTGCTGACAGGAACAGATACGCAGTATTTT
CASSLLTGTDTQYF
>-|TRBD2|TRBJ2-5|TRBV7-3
TGTGCCAGCAGTAGGGGAGCGGGGGAGACCCAGTACTTC
CASSRGAGETQYF
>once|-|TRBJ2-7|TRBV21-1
TGTGCCACACCCGGAACGGACTACGAGCAGTACTTC
CATPGTDYEQYF
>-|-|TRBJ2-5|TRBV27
TGTGCCAGCAGTTACTCGGCGGGTCAGACCCAGTACTTC
CASSYSAGQTQYF
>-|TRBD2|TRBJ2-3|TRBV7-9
TGTGCCAGCACCATTAGCGGGGGTCGCACAGATACGCAGTATTTT
CASTISGGRTDTQYF
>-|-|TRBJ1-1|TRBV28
TGTGCCAGCAGTTTGTTTGGGGGCAACACTGAAGCTTTCTTT
CASSLFGGNTEAFF
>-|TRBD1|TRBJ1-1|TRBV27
TGTGCCAGCAGTCCAGTTCTGGCAGGGGGCACTGAAGCTTTCTTT
CASSPVLAGGTEAFF
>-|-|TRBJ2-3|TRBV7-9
TGTGCCAGCAGCCCACTTAAAGCACGCACAGATACGCAGTATTTT
CASSPLKARTDTQYF
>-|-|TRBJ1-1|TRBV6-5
TGTGCCAGCAGTTACTCACTGGGGGTGAACACTGAAGCTTTCTTT
CASSYSLGVNTEAFF
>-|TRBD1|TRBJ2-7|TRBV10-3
TGTGCCATCAATGGACAGGGAGTAGGTATCGACGAGCAGTACTTC
CAINGQGVGIDEQYF
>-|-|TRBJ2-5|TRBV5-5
TGTGCCAGCAGCTTGGAGAGTAACAGGGGGGGAGAGACCCAGTACTTC
CASSLESNRGGETQYF
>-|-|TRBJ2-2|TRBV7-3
TGTGCCAGCAGCTTAATGAGTCCCGGGGAGCTGTTTTTT
CASSLMSPGELFF
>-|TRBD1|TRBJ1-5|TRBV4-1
TGCGCCAGCAGCCAAGAACAGGGGGCCGGTCAGCCCCAGCATTTT
CASSQEQGAGQPQHF
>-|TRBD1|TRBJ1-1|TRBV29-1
TGCAGCGTTGACCCGAGACAGGGGGCCACTGAAGCTTTCTTT
CSVDPRQGATEAFF
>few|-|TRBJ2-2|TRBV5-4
TGTGCCAGCAGCTTGGACCCTCGGGGCGGCGGGGAGCTGTTTTTT
CASSLDPRGGGELFF
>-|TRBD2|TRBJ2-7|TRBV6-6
TGTGCCAGCAGCAGAAATAGCGGGGGTCCCTACGAGCAGTACTTC
CASSRNSGGPYEQYF
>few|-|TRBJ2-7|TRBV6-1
TGTGCCAGCAGTGAAGTGGGTTGGAACGAGCAGTACTTC
CASSEVGWNEQYF
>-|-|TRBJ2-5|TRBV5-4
TGTGCCAGCAGCTTGGGCGGCGGACAAGAGACCCAGTACTTC
CASSLGGGQETQYF
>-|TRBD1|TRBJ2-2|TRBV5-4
TGTGCCAGCGGGCTTGGGACAGCAAACACCGGGGAGCTGTTTTTT
CASGLGTANTGELFF
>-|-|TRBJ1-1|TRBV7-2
TGTGCCAGCAGCACTAGAACGAGAGTAAACACTGAAGCTTTCTTT
CASSTRTRVNTEAFF
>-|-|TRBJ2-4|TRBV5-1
TGCGCCAGCAGCTTGGACGGCCGGTTGATTCAGTACTTC
CASSLDGRLIQYF
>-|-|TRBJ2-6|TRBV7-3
TGTGCCAGCAGCCCCACCTCGGGGGTCTCCGGGGCCAACGTCCTGACTTTC
CASSPTSGVSGANVLTF
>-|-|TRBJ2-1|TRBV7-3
TGTGCCAGCAGCTTAACTGGTGGGTACAATGAGCAGTTCTTC
CASSLTGGYNEQFF
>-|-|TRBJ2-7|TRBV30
TGTGCCTGGACGCCAGGGGAGGGCTACGAGCAGTACTTC
CAWTPGEGYEQYF
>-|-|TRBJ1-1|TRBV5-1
TGCGCCAGCAGCTTTGCAGAGATTTCAAACACTGAAGCTTTCTTT
CASSFAEISNTEAFF
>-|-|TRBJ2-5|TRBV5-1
TGCGCCAGCAGTTTGTCCCCCACACCCCAAGAGACCCAGTACTTC
CASSLSPTPQETQYF
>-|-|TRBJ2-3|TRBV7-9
TGTGCCAGCAGTTCGCTTGGGGATACGCAGTATTTT
CASSSLGDTQYF
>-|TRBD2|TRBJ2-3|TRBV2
TGTGCCAGCAGTACTTATCTAGCGGGAGGAAGGTATTTT
CASSTYLAGGRYF
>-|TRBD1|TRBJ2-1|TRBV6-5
TGTGCCAGCAGTTCCGGACAGGGGGTGGGTGAGCAGTTCTTC
CASSSGQGVGEQFF
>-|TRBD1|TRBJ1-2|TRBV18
TGTGCCAGCTCACCGTCTCGGGACAGTTATGGCTACACCTTC
CASSPSRDSYGYTF
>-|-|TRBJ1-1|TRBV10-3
TGTGCCATCAGGGTGAGGTTTGGGGGACAAGGGACTGAAGCTTTCTTT
CAIRVRFGGQGTEAFF
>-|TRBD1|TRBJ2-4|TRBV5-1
TGCGCCAGCAGCTTGGCCAGTGGGACAGGGTGGAACATTCAGTACTTC
CASSLASGTGWNIQYF
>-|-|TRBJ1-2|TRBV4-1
TGCGCCAGCAGCCAAGGTCGTGGGGGGGGCTGGAACTACACCTTC
CASSQGRGGGWNYTF
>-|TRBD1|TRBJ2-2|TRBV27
TGTGCCAGCAGTTCGTATACAGGGGGCTCCGGGGAGCTGTTTTTT
CASSSYTGGSGELFF
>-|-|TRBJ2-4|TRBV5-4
TGTGCCAGCAGTCACCGGGAAATAGCCAAAAACATTCAGTACTTC
CASSHREIAKNIQYF
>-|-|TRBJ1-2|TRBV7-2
TGTGCCAGCAGTAAATATGCTATGGGCTACACCTTC
CASSKYAMGYTF
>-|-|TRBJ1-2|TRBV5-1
TGCGCCAGCAGCTTCACAGGGTCCTATGGCTACACCTTC
CASSFTGSYGYTF
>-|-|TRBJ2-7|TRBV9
TGTGCCAGCAGCCCCACCGGGTCGGGCCCAAGGCAGTACTTC
CASSPTGSGPRQYF
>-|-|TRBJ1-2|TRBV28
TGTGCCAGCAGTTATGTCGGGGTATACGGCTACACCTTC
CASSYVGVYGYTF
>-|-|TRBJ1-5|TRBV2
TGTGCCAGCAGTGTGAGGGAGGGCAGCAATCAGCCCCAGCATTTT
CASSVREGSNQPQHF
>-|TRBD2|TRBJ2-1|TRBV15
TGTGCCACCAGCGTAACGTTCGGACTAGCGGGCAAGGGCAATGAGCAGTTCTTC
CATSVTFGLAGKGNEQFF
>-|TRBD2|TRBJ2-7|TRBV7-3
TGTGCCAGCAGCGAACTGAGGGAGGGCGAGCAGTACTTC
CASSELREGEQYF
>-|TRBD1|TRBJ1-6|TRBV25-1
TGTGCCAGCAGTGACCCGGACAGGTCCTTTCCCCTCCACTTT
CASSDPDRSFPLHF